This entry lists 4 T cell receptor beta chains sequenced from one sample in a study of post-analysis software for immune sequencing data. Study findings and constraints: Patients had higher frequencies than controls of about 5 TRBV segments, including TRBV5-6, TRBV5-1 and TRBV20-1.

These receptors are not linked to any known antigen. The authors incorporated unique molecular identifiers into the TCR beta cDNA libraries. Using its own MiXCR run on the PCR reads, TCRdb lists one record per CDR3 protein. The data show around 500,000 distinct CDR3 sequences, around 31% seen once. The material sequenced was blood. All receptors come from a girl aged 2-17 years with multiple sclerosis.

The chain uses TRBV20-1 and TRBJ2-7; 11 bases align to TRBD1. CDR1 is DFQATT and CDR2 is SNEGSKA in the germline V gene (reference sequence). The V and J ends lost 4 bases and 2 bases, in that order; junction bases with no gene match: 7. CDR3 length equals 15 residues. This CDR3 is CSATDRGPRTYEQYF. CDR3 DNA: TGCAGTGCTACGGACAGGGGGCCCCGGACCTACGAGCAGTACTTC.

J is TRBJ2-1 and V is TRBV15; D call uncertain. Germline CDR1 and CDR2: LNHNV and YYDKDF (reference sequence). Trimming shortened V by 0 bases and J by 4 bases, and 4 bases separated the two germline ends. The CDR3 is 13 residues long. Here the CDR3 reads CATSRDGYNEQFF. The CDR3 nucleotides read TGTGCCACCAGCAGAGATGGATACAATGAGCAGTTCTTC.

V and J are TRBV7-3 and TRBJ2-1; 7 bases map to TRBD2. Germline lookup yields CDR1 SGHTA and CDR2 FQGTGA. The trim removed 5 bases at V and 6 bases at J, leaving 7 bases unmatched. The CDR3 loop spans 14 amino acids. The CDR3 coding sequence is TGTGCCAGCAGCCCCCACCCGGGGGGCAATGAGCAGTTCTTC. It is translated as CASSPHPGGNEQFF.

This clonotype appeared a few times. The chain carries TRBV6-6 and TRBJ2-3; 8 positions match TRBD2. This CDR3 has 13 amino acids. J was trimmed by 7 bases and V by 8 bases; bases with no gene match: 8. CDR1 MNHNY and CDR2 SVGAGI come from the germline V gene (reference sequence). CDR3 in amino acids: CASSSGGGNTQYF. For the CDR3, the DNA is TGTGCCAGCTCCTCGGGGGGGGGGAATACGCAGTATTTT.